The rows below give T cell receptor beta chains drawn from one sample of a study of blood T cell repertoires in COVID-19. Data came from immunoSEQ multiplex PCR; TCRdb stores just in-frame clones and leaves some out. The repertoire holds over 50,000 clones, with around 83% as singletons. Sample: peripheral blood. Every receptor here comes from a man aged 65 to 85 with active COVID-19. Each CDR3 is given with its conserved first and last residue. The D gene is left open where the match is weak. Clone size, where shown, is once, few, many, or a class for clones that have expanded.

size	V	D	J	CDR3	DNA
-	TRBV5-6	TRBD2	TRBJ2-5	CASSAKLATEQETQYF	TGTGCCAGCAGCGCCAAACTAGCGACGGAACAAGAGACCCAGTACTTC
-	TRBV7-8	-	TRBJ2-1	CASSSPARVLGLYNEQFF	TGTGCCAGCAGCTCGCCGGCCAGAGTACTAGGGTTATACAATGAGCAGTTCTTC
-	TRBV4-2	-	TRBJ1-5	CASSRGTNQPQHF	TGTGCCAGCAGCCGAGGTACCAATCAGCCCCAGCATTTT
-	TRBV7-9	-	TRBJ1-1	CASNKRRALNTEAFF	TGTGCCAGCAACAAACGCAGGGCGTTGAACACTGAAGCTTTCTTT
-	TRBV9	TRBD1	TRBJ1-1	CASSVSGGVGTEAFF	TGTGCCAGCAGCGTATCAGGGGGCGTTGGTACTGAAGCTTTCTTT
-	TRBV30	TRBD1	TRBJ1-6	CAWSVGGQINSPLHF	TGTGCCTGGAGTGTAGGGGGACAGATTAATTCACCCCTCCACTTT
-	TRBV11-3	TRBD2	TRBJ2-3	CASSSPLAGGESDTQYF	TGTGCCAGCAGCTCGCCTCTAGCGGGCGGTGAATCAGATACGCAGTATTTT
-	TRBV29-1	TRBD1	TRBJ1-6	CSVGQAANSPLHF	TGCAGCGTAGGACAGGCCGCTAATTCACCCCTCCACTTT
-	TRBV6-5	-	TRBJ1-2	CASSLSEVGGYGYTF	TGTGCCAGCAGCCTCTCGGAGGTGGGGGGTTATGGCTACACCTTC
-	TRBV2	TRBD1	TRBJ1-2	CASSEGTVYGYTF	TGTGCCAGCAGCGAAGGGACAGTCTATGGCTACACCTTC
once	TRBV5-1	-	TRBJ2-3	CASSPGALADTQYF	TGCGCCAGCAGCCCCGGCGCGCTAGCGGATACGCAGTATTTT
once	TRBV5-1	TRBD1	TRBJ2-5	CASSLGGTQGLVETQYF	TGCGCCAGCAGCTTGGGGGGCACACAGGGGCTAGTGGAGACCCAGTACTTC
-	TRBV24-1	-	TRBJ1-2	CATSESGFGYTF	TGTGCCACCAGTGAATCAGGGTTTGGCTACACCTTC
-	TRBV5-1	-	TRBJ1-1	CASSPEGGRNTEAFF	TGCGCCAGCAGCCCGGAGGGAGGGAGAAACACTGAAGCTTTCTTT
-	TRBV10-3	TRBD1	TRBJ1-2	CAIRRTGEDGYTF	TGTGCCATCCGCAGGACAGGGGAGGATGGCTACACCTTC
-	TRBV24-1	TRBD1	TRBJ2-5	CATSDPGTGSQETQYF	TGTGCCACCAGTGATCCCGGGACAGGGTCCCAAGAGACCCAGTACTTC
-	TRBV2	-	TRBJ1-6	CASSRDSQALHF	TGTGCCAGCAGCCGCGACAGTCAGGCCCTCCACTTT
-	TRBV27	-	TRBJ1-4	CASRGQGNNEKLFF	TGTGCCAGCAGAGGGCAGGGAAATAATGAAAAACTGTTTTTT
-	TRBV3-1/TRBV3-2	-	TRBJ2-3	CASSQDRASTDTQYF	TGTGCCAGCAGCCAAGACCGAGCTAGCACAGATACGCAGTATTTT
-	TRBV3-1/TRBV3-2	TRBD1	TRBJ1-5	CASSRRTGHIYSNQPQHF	TGTGCCAGCAGTCGCAGGACAGGACATATTTATAGCAATCAGCCCCAGCATTTT
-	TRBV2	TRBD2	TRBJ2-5	CAEEGYSGGAQETQYF	TGTGCCGAAGAAGGGTATAGCGGGGGGGCCCAAGAGACCCAGTACTTC
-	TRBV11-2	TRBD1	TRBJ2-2	CASSHRGDGELFF	TGTGCCAGCAGTCACAGGGGGGACGGGGAGCTGTTTTTT
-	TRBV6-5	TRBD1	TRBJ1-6	CAIPTGPYNSPLHF	TGTGCCATTCCGACAGGGCCTTATAATTCACCCCTCCACTTT